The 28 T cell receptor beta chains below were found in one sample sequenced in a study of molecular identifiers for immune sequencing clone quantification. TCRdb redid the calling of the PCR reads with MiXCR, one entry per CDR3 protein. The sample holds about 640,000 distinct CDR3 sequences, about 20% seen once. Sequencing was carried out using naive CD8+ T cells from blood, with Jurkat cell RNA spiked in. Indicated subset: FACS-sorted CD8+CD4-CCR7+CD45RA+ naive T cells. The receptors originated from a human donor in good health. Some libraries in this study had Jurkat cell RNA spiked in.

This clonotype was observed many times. The CDR3 DNA reads as TGTGCCAGCAGTTACCCTCCAGGGACCTACGAGCAGTACTTC. Translation: CASSYPPGTYEQYF. The chain employs TRBV6-2 or TRBV6-3 and TRBJ2-7, with D possibly TRBD1 on 5 matching bases. Trimming left V 2 bases short and J 2 bases short, with 10 bases between. This CDR3 has 14 amino acids. Germline CDR1 MNHEY, CDR2 SVGEGT.

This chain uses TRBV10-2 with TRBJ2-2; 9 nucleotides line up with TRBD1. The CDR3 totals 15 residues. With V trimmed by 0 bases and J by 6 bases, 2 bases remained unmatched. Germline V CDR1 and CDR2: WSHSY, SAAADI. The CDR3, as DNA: TGCGCCAGCAGTGAGTCATACAGGGGGCCCGGGGAGCTGTTTTTT. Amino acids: CASSESYRGPGELFF.

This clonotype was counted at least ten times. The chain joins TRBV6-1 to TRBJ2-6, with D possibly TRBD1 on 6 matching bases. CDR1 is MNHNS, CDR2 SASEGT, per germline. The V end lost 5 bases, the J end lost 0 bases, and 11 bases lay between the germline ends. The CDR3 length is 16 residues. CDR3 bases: TGTGCCAGCAGTCTGACAGGTAGCTCTGGGGCCAACGTCCTGACTTTC. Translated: CASSLTGSSGANVLTF.

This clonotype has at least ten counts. This CDR3 reads CASSLWGFDTEAFF. CDR3 nucleotide sequence: TGTGCCAGCAGTTTATGGGGGTTCGACACTGAAGCTTTCTTT. The chain couples TRBV27 to TRBJ1-1, with a possible D match to TRBD1 (5 bases). V lost 1 base, J lost 3 bases, and 9 bases lay in between. Per the germline V gene, CDR1 is MNHEY and CDR2 is SMNVEV (reference sequence). The CDR3 runs 14 residues.

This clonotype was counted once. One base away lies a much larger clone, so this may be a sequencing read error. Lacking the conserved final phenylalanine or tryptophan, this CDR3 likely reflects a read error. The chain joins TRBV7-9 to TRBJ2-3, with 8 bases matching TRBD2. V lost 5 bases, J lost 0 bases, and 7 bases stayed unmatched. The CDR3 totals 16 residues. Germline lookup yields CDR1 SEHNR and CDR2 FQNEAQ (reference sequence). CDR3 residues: CASSPTGGGSTDTQYL. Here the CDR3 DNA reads TGTGCCAGCAGCCCTACCGGGGGGGGGAGCACAGATACGCAGTATCTT.

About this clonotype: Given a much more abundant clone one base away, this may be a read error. CDR3 in DNA: TGTGCCAGCAGCTTAGATATAGCGATCTGCACAGATACGCAGTATTTT. The encoded protein is CASSLDIAICTDTQYF. This chain uses TRBV11-2 with TRBJ2-3, with TRBD2 as a possible D gene (5 bases). V was clipped by 0 bases and J by 1 base, with 11 bases between them. This CDR3 has 16 amino acids. CDR1 is SGHAT and CDR2 is FQNNGV in the germline V gene.

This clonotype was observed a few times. Written as DNA, the CDR3 is TGTGCCAGTAGTATAGGTCTGGGGCTGCACGGGGAGCTGTTTTTT. Translating gives CASSIGLGLHGELFF. The V and J genes are TRBV19 and TRBJ2-2; a possible D gene is TRBD1 (5 bases). In germline, CDR1 is LNHDA, CDR2 SQIVND (reference sequence). The CDR3 length is 15 residues. Deletions cut 1 base from V and 7 bases from J, with 13 bases between.

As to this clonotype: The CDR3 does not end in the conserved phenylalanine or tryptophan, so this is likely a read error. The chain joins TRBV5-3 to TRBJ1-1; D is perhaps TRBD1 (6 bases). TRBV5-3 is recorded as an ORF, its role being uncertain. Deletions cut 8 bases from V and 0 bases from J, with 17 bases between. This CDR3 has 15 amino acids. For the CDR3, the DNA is TGTGCCAGCAGTTGGACAGATAAAATGAACACTGAAGCTTTCTCT. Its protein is CASSWTDKMNTEAFS.

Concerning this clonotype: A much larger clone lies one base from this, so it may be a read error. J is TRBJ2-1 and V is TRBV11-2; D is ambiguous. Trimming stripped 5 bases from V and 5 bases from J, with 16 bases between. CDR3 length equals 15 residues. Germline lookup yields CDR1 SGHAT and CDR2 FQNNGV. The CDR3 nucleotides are TGTGCCAGCAGCCCCAGAATTGGCTTCAACAATGAGCAGTTCTTC. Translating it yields CASSPRIGFNNEQFF.

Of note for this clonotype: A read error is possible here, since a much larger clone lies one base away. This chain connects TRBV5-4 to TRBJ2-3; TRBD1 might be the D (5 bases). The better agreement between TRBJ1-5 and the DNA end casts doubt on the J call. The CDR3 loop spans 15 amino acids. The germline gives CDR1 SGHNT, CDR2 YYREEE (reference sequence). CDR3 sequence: CASSFGTSGLNTQHF. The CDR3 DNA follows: TGTGCCAGCAGCTTCGGGACTAGCGGTTTAAATACGCAGCATTTT.

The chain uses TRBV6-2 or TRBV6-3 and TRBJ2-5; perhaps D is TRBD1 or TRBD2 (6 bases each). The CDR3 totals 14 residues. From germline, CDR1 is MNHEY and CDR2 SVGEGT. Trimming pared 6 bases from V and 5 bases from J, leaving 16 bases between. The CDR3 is CASRSDGGFETQYF. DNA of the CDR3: TGTGCCAGCAGGAGTGACGGGGGCTTTGAGACCCAGTACTTC.

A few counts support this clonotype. CDR3 residues: CASSFRGRSSYEQYF. In DNA, the CDR3 is TGTGCCAGCAGTTTTCGCGGGAGGTCGTCCTACGAGCAGTACTTC. This chain joins TRBV28 and TRBJ2-7; 8 bases agree with TRBD2. This CDR3 has 15 amino acids. With V trimmed by 3 bases and J by 1 base, 5 bases remained unmatched. From germline, CDR1 is MDHEN and CDR2 SYDVKM.

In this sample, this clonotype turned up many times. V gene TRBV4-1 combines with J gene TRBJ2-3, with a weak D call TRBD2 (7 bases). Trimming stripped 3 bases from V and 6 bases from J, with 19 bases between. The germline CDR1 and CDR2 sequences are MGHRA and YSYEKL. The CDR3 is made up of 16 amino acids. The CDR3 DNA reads TGCGCCAGCAGCCATAACATAGGGGGGGAGGCCGATACGCAGTATTTT. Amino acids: CASSHNIGGEADTQYF.

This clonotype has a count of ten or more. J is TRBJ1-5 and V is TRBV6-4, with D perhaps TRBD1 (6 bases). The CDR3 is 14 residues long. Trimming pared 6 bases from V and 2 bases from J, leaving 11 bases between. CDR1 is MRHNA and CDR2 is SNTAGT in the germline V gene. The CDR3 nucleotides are TGTGCCAGCAGACAGGGCTCGGGCAATCAGCCCCAGCATTTT. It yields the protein CASRQGSGNQPQHF.

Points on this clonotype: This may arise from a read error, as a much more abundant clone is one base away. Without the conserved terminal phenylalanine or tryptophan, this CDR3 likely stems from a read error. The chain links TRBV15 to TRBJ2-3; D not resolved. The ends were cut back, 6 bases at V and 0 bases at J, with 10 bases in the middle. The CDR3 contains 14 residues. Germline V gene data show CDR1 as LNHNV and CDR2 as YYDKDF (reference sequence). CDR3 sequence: CATSGKASTDTQYL. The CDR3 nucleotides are TGTGCCACCAGTGGAAAGGCCAGCACAGATACGCAGTATCTT.

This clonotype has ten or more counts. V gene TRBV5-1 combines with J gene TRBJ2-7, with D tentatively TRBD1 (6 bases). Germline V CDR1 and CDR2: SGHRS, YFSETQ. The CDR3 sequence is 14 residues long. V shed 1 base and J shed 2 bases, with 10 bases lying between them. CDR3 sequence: CASSLTGTTYEQYF. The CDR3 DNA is TGCGCCAGCAGCTTGACAGGGACCACCTACGAGCAGTACTTC.

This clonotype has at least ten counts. The CDR3: CAWSVLQGNTEAFF. CDR3 DNA: TGTGCCTGGAGTGTACTACAGGGGAACACTGAAGCTTTCTTT. The chain uses TRBV30 and TRBJ1-1; perhaps TRBD1 as D (6 bases). The CDR3 has 14 residues. V shed 0 bases and J shed 1 base, with 9 bases lying between them. Germline CDR1 is GTSNPN and CDR2 is SVGIG (reference sequence).

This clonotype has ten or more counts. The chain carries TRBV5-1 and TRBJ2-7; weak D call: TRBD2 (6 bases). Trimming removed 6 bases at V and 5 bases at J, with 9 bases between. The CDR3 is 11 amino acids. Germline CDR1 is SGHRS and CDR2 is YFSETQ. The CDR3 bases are TGCGCCAGCATCGGGGGTGACGAGCAGTACTTC. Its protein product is CASIGGDEQYF.

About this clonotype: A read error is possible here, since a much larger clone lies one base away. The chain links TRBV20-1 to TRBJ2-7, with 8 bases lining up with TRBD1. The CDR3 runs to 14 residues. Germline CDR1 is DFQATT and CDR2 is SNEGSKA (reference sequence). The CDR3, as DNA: TGCAGTGCTATGGACAGGGTGAATTCCTACGAGCGGTACTTC. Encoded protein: CSAMDRVNSYERYF.

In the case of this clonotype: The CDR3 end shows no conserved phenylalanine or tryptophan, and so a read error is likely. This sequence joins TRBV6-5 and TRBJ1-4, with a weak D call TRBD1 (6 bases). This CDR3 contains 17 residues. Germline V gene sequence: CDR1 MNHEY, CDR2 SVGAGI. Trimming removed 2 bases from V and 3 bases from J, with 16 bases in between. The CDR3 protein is CASSYNAGRGSNEKLFS. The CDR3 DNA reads TGTGCCAGCAGTTACAACGCCGGGAGGGGGTCTAATGAAAAACTGTTTTCT.

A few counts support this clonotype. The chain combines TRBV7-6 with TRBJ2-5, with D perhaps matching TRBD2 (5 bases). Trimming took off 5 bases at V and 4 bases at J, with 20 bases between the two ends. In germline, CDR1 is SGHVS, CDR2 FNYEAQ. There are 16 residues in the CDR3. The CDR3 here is CASSLGPGAAGETQYF. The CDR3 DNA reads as TGTGCCAGCAGCCTCGGTCCGGGCGCGGCGGGAGAGACCCAGTACTTC.

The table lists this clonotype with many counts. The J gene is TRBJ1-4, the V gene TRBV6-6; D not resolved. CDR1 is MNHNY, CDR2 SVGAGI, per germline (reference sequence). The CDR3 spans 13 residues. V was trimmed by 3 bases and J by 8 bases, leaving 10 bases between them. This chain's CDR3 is CASSYFVGEKLFF. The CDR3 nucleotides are TGTGCCAGCAGTTATTTCGTTGGAGAAAAACTGTTTTTT.

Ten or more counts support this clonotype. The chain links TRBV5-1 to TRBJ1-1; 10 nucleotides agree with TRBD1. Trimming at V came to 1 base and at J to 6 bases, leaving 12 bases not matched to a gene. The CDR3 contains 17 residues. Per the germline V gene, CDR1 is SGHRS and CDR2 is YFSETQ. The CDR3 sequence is CASSLWGSGTGEAEAFF. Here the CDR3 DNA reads TGCGCCAGCAGCTTGTGGGGATCCGGGACAGGGGAGGCTGAAGCTTTCTTT.

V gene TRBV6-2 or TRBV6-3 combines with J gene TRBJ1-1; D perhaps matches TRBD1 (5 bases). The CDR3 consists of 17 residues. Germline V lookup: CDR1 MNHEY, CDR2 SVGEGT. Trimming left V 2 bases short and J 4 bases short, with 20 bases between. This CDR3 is CASSYLGRVEGITEAFF. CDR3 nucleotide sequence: TGTGCCAGCAGTTACCTCGGTAGGGTTGAGGGGATCACTGAAGCTTTCTTT.

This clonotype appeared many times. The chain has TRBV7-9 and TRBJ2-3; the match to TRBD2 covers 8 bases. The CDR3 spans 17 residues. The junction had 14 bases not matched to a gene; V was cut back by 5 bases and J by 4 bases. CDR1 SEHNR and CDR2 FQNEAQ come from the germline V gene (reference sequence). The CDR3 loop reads CASSVSGWSGSADTQYF. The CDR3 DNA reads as TGTGCCAGCAGCGTATCCGGGTGGAGCGGGAGCGCAGATACGCAGTATTTT.

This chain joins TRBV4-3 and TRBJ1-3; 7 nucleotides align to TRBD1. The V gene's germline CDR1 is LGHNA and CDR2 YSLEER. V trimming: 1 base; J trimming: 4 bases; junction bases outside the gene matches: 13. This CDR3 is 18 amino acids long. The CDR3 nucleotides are TGCGCCAGCAGCCAAGCCAGCAACAGACAGGGCCCCGGAAACACCATATATTTT. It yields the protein CASSQASNRQGPGNTIYF.

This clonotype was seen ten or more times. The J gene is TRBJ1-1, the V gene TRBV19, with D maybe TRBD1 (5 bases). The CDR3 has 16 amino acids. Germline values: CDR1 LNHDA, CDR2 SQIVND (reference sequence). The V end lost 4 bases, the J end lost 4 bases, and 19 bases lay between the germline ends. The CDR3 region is CASSTAPAGFSTEAFF. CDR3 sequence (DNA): TGTGCCAGTAGTACAGCGCCGGCAGGGTTTAGCACTGAAGCTTTCTTT.

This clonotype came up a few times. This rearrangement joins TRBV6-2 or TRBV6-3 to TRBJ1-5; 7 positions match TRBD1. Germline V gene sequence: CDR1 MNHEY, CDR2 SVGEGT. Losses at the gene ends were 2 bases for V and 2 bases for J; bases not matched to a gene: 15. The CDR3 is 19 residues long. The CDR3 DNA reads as TGTGCCAGCAGTTACGATGGACAGGCATCCGACCTTGGCAATCAGCCCCAGCATTTT. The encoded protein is CASSYDGQASDLGNQPQHF.